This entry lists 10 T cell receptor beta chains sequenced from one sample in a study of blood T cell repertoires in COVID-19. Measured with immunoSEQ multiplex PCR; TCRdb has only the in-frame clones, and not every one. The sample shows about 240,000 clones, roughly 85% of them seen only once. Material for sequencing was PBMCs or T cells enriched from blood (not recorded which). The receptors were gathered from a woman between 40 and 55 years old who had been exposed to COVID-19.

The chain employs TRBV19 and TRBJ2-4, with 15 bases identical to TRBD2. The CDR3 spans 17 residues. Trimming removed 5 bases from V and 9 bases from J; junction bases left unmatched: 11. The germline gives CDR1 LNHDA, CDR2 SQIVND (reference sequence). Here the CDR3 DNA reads TGTGCCAGTAGTCGGACTAGCGGGGGGGATAAAAAAGTCATTCAGTACTTC. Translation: CASSRTSGGDKKVIQYF.

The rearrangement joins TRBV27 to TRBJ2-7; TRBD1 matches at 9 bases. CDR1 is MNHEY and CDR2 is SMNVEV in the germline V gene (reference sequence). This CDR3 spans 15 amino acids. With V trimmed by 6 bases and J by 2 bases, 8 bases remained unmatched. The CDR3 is CASRDPGQGTYEQYF. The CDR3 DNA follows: TGTGCCAGCAGAGACCCGGGACAGGGCACCTACGAGCAGTACTTC.

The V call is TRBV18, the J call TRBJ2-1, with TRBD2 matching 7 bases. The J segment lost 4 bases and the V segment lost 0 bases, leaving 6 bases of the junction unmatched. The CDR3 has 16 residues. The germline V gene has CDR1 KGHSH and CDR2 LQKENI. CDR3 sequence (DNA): TGTGCCAGCTCACCACCTAACGGACTAGAGTACAATGAGCAGTTCTTC. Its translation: CASSPPNGLEYNEQFF.

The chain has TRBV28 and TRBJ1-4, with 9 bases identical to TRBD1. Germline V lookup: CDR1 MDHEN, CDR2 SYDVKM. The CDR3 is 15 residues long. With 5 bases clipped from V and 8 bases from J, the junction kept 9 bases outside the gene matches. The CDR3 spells CASSVAGQGGEKLFF. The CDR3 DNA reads TGTGCCAGCAGTGTAGCGGGACAGGGAGGAGAAAAACTGTTTTTT.

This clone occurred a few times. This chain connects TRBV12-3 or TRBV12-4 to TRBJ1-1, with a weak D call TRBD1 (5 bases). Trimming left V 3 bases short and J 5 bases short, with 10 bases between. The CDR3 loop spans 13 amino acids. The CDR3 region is CASSLGRATEAFF. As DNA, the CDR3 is TGTGCCAGCAGTTTGGGCAGGGCGACTGAAGCTTTCTTT.

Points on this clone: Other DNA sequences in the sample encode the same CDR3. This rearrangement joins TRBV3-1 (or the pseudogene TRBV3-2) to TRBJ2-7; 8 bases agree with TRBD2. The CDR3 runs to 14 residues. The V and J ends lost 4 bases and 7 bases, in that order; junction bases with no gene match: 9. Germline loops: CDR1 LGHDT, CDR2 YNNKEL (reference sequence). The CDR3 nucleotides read TGTGCCAGCAGCCGAGCGGGGGCCGGGGGGGAGCAGTACTTC. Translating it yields CASSRAGAGGEQYF.

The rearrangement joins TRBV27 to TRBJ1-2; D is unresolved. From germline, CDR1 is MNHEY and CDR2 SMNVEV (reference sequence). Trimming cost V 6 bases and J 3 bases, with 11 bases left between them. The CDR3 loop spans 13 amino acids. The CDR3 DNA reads TGTGCCAGCAGGACTTCGACGGACTATGGCTACACCTTC. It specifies CASRTSTDYGYTF.

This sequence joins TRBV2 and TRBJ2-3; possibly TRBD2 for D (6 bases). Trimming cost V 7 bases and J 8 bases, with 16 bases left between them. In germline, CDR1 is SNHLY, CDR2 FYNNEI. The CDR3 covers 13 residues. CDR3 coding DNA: TGTGCCAGCACTTCCGGGACTCCAATTACGCAGTATTTT. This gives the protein CASTSGTPITQYF.

The CDR3 loop is CAWNTGRGFTDTQYF. CDR3 DNA sequence: TGTGCCTGGAATACGGGGCGGGGTTTCACAGATACGCAGTATTTT. The chain has TRBV30 and TRBJ2-3, with a tentative D call TRBD2 (6 bases). The CDR3 is 15 amino acids. V dropped 4 bases and J dropped 2 bases, with 16 bases sitting between them. CDR1 is GTSNPN and CDR2 is SVGIG in the germline V gene (reference sequence).

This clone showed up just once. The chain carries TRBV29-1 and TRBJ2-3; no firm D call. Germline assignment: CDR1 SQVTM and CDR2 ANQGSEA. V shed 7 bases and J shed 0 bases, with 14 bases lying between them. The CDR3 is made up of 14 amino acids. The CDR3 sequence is CSASKRTSTDTQYF. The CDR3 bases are TGCAGCGCATCGAAGCGAACTAGCACAGATACGCAGTATTTT.